Many counts were recorded for the clone carrying this T cell receptor beta chain. The antigen is unknown. The data were taken from a study of neurological immune-mediated disorders. The time point denotes: longitudinal time-point 2. Preparation of the unsorted libraries drew on 2 million PBMCs stored at -80 C. Synthesis of cDNA was carried out by template-switch 5'RACE. The reaction used 10-nucleotide random UMIs. The authors obtained over 200 million TCR-beta sequences from 15-18 subjects per sequencing run. One entry per CDR3 protein, called by TCRdb with MiXCR from the 5' RACE reads. Of 70,000 to 95,000 distinct CDR3 sequences in the sample, roughly 13% are singletons; the top ten hold just under 5%. V was clipped by 7 bases and J by 0 bases, with 14 bases between them. The CDR3 is 15 residues long. The germline V gene encodes CDR1 SGHRS and CDR2 YFSETQ. Study-wide results and limits: HTLV-1-associated myelopathy had the most TCR clonal expansion, whereas multiple sclerosis had the least (lower than in healthy controls).

The receptor was isolated from a female donor with HTLV-1-associated myelopathy (HAM/TSP). Sequences were obtained from PBMCs. The chain combines TRBV5-1 with TRBJ2-1; TRBD1 might be the D (6 bases). The CDR3 protein is CASASGVLSYNEQFF. The DNA for the CDR3 is TGCGCCAGCGCGTCAGGGGTACTCTCCTACAATGAGCAGTTCTTC.